This TCR beta chain derives from a study of cytomegalovirus exposure and HLA in healthy donors. For the study at large: The roughly 120 million unique TCR beta sequences, from roughly 170 million T cells, were found by an earlier analysis.

Study-level results: Accurate prediction of most subjects' HLA-A and HLA-B alleles from TCR beta sequences was reported. Sequencing depth across donors, presence/absence analyses assumed, was roughly uniform. Rarity held for most TCR sequences, but there were some public TCRs that occurred in many donors.

The CDR3 contains 13 residues. V was trimmed by 6 bases and J by 4 bases, leaving 10 bases between them. Germline loops: CDR1 MDHEN, CDR2 SYDVKM. Researchers ran the PCR with 60 Vbeta and 13 Jbeta primers. Assay: immunoSEQ multiplex PCR; the TCRdb copy retains only in-frame clones and omits some. This sample has about 130,000 clones, with approximately 81% found just once. As regards this clone: Its target is not known.

The sequencing sample was made of PBMCs. This receptor was obtained from a male donor in good health and CMV-seronegative. The chain uses TRBV28 and TRBJ1-5, with D unresolved. CDR3 nucleotides: TGTGCCAGCAGCCTAGATCCAAATCAGCCCCAGCATTTT. It is translated as CASSLDPNQPQHF. Based on the CDR3 plus reference TRBV28 and TRBJ1-5, the full variable domain is DVKVTQSSRYLVKRTGEKVFLECVQDMDHENMFWYRQDPGLGLRLIYFSYDVKMKEKGDIPEGYSVSREKKERFSLILESASTNQTSMYLCASSLDPNQPQHFGDGTRLSIL.